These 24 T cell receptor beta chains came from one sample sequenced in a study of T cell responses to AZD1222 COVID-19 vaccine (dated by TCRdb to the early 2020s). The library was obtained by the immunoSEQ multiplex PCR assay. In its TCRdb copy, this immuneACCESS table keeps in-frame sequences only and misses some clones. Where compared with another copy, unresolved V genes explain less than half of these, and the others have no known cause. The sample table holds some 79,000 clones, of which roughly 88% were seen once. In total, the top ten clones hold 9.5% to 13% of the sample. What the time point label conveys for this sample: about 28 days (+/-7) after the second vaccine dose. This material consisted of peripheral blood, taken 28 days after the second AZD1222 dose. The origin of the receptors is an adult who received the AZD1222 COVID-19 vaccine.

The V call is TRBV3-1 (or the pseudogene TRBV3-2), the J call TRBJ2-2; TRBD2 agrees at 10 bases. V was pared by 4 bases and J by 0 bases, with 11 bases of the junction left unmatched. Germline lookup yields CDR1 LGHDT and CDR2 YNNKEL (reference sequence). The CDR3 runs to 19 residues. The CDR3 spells CASSLTPEGLASNTGELFF. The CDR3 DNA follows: TGTGCCAGCAGCCTAACCCCGGAGGGACTAGCGTCGAACACCGGGGAGCTGTTTTTT.

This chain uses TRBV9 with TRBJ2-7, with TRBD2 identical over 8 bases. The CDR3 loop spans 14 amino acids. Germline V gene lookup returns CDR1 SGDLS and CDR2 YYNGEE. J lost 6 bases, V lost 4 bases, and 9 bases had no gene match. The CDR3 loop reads CASSSRLAFSEQYF. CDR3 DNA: TGTGCCAGCAGCTCCCGACTAGCGTTCAGCGAGCAGTACTTC.

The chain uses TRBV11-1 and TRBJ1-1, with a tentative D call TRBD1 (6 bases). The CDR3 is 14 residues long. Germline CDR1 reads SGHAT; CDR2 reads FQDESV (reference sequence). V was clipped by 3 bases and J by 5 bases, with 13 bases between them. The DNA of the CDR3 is TGTGCCAGCAGCTTGTTCCAGGGGAATACTGAAGCTTTCTTT. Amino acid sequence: CASSLFQGNTEAFF.

The CDR3 DNA reads as TGTGCCAGCAGTCAGCTAGCGGGAGGCCGCAATACGCAGTATTTT. It specifies CASSQLAGGRNTQYF. The genes are TRBV6-2 or TRBV6-3 and TRBJ2-3; 11 nucleotides match TRBD2. The CDR3 consists of 15 residues. CDR1 is MNHEY and CDR2 is SVGEGT in the germline V gene. V was pared by 5 bases and J by 7 bases, with 8 bases of the junction left unmatched.

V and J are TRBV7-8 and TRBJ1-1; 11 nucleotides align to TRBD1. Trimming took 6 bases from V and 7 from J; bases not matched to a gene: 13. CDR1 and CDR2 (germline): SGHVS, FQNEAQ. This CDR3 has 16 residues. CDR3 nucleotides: TGTGCCAGCAGTTCTAGGACAGGGGGCTGGCAGAATGAAGCTTTCTTT. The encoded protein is CASSSRTGGWQNEAFF.

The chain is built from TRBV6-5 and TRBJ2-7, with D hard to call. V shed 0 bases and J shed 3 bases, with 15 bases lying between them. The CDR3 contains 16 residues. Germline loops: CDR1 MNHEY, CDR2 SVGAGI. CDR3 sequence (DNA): TGTGCCAGCAGTTACTCGGTAAAGTCCTCCCTCTACGAGCAGTACTTC. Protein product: CASSYSVKSSLYEQYF.

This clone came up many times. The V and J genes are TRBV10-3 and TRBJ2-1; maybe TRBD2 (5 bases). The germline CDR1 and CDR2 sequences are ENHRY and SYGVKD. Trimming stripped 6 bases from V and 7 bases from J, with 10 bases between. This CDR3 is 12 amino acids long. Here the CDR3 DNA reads TGTGCCATCAGAGGACTGGAAAATGAGCAGTTCTTC. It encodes CAIRGLENEQFF.

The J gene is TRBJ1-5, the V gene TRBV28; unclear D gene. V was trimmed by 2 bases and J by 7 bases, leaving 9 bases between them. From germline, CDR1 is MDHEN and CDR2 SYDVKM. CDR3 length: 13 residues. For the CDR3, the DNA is TGTGCCAGCAGTTTAAAGGTTCTACAGCCCCAGCATTTT. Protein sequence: CASSLKVLQPQHF.

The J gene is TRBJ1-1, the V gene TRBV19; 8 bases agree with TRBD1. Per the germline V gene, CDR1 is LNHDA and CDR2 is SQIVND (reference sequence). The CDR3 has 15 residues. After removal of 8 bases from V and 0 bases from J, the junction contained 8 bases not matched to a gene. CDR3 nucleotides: TGTGCCAGTGGCTTGACAGGGGCCCTGAACACTGAAGCTTTCTTT. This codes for CASGLTGALNTEAFF.

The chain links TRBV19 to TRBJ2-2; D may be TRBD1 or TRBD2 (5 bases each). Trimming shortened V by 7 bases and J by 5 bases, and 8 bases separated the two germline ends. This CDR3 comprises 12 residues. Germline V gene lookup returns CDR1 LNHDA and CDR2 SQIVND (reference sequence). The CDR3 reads CASIGATGELFF. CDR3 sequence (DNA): TGTGCCAGTATCGGGGCTACCGGGGAGCTGTTTTTT.

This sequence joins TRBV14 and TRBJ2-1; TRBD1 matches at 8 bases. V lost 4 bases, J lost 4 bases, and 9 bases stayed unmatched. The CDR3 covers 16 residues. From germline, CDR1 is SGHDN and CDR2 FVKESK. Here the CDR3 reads CASSPYRRTGYNEQFF. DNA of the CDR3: TGTGCCAGCAGCCCCTACCGGCGGACAGGGTACAATGAGCAGTTCTTC.

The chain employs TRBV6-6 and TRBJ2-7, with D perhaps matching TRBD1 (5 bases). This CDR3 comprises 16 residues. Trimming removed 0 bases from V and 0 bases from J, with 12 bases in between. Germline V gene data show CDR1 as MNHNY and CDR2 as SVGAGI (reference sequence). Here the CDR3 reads CASSYSAGPSSYEQYV. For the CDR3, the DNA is TGTGCCAGCAGTTACTCTGCAGGGCCGAGCTCCTACGAGCAGTACGTC.

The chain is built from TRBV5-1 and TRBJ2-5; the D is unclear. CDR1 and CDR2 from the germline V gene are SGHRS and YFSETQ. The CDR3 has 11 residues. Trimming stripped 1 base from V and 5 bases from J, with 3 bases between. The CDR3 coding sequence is TGCGCCAGCAGCTTGCGGGAGACCCAGTACTTC. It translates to CASSLRETQYF.

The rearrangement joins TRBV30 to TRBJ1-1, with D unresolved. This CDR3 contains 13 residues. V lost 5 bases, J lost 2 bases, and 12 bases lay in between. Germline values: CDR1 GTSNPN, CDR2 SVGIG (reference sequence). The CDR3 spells CAWSIGVNTEAFF. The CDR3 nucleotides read TGTGCCTGGTCTATCGGGGTCAACACTGAAGCTTTCTTT.

This chain's CDR3 is CASRGGTGGSYGYTF. CDR3 sequence (DNA): TGTGCCAGCAGAGGTGGGACAGGGGGCAGCTATGGCTACACCTTC. V and J are TRBV6-5 and TRBJ1-2; 12 bases fit TRBD1. The germline gives CDR1 MNHEY, CDR2 SVGAGI. The CDR3 spans 15 residues. After removal of 6 bases from V and 4 bases from J, the junction contained 6 bases not matched to a gene.

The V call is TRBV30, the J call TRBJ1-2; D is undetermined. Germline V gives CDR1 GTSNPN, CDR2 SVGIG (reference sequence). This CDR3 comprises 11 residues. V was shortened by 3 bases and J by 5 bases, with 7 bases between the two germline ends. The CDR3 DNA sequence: TGTGCCTGGAGCCCGATATATGGCTACACCTTC. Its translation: CAWSPIYGYTF.

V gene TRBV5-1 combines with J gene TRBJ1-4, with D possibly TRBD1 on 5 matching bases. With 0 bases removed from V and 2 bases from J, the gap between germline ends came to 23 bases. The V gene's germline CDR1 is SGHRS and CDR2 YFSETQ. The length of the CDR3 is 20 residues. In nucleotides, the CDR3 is TGCGCCAGCAGCTTGGGATCTCAGGCGGGGGTACGGCGGACTAATGAAAAACTGTTTTTT. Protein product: CASSLGSQAGVRRTNEKLFF.

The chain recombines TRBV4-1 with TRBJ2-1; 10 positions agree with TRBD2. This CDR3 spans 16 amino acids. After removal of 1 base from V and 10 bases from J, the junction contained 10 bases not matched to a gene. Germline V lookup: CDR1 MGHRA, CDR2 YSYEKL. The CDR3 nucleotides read TGCGCCAGCAGCCAAGTGGCTAGCGGGAGAGGTGGGGAGCAGTTCTTC. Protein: CASSQVASGRGGEQFF.

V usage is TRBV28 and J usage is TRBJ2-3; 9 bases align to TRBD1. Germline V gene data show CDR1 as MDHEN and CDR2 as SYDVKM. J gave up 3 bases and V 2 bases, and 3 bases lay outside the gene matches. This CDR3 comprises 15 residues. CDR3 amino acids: CASSLRGQGTDTQYF. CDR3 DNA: TGTGCCAGCAGTTTACGAGGACAGGGGACAGATACGCAGTATTTT. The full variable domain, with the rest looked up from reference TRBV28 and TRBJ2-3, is DVKVTQSSRYLVKRTGEKVFLECVQDMDHENMFWYRQDPGLGLRLIYFSYDVKMKEKGDIPEGYSVSREKKERFSLILESASTNQTSMYLCASSLRGQGTDTQYFGPGTRLTVL.

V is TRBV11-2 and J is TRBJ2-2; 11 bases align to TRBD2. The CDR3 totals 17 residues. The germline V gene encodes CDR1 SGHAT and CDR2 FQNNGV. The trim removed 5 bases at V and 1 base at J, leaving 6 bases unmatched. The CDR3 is CASSPRGLAVNTGELFF. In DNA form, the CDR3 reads TGTGCCAGCAGCCCCCGGGGACTAGCGGTGAACACCGGGGAGCTGTTTTTT.

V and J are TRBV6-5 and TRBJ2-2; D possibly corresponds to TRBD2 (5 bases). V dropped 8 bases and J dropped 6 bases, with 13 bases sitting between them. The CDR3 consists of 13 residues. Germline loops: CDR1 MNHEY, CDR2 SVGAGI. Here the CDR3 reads CASVKTSAGELFF. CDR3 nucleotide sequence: TGTGCCAGCGTCAAAACTAGTGCCGGGGAGCTGTTTTTT.

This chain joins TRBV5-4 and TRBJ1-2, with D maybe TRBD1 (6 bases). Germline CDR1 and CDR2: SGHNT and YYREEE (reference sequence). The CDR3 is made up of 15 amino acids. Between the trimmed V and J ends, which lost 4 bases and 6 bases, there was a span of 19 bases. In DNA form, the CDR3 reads TGTGCCAGCAGCCTTGACCCACAGGGTCAAAATGGCTACACCTTC. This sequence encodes CASSLDPQGQNGYTF.

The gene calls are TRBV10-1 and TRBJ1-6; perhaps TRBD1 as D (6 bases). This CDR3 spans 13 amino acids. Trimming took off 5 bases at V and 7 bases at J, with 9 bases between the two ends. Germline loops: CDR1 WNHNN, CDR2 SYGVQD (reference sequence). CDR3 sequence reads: CASSRDINSPLHF. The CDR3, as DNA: TGCGCCAGCAGTCGGGACATAAATTCACCCCTCCACTTT.

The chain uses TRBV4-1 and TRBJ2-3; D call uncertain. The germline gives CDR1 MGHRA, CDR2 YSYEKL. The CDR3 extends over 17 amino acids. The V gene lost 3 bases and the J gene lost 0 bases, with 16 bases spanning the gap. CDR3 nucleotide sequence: TGCGCCAGCAGCCAGTACGCCCATCGAGTAAGCACAGATACGCAGTATTTT. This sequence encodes CASSQYAHRVSTDTQYF.